Listed here are 24 T cell receptor beta chains from one sample, sequenced in a study of T cell responses to AZD1222 COVID-19 vaccine. Measured with immunoSEQ multiplex PCR; TCRdb has only the in-frame clones, and not every one. The sample has roughly 84,000 clones, approximately 85% seen once. The source was peripheral blood, collected 28 days after the second AZD1222 dose. These receptors were obtained from an adult who received the AZD1222 COVID-19 vaccine.

This clone has more than one count but fewer than ten. The V and J genes are TRBV4-1 and TRBJ1-2; D is uncertain. CDR3 size: 14 residues. Per germline, CDR1 MGHRA and CDR2 YSYEKL. Trimming pared 0 bases from V and 4 bases from J, leaving 9 bases between. CDR3 region: CASSQEDRVYGYTF. In DNA, the CDR3 is TGCGCCAGCAGCCAAGAGGACCGGGTCTATGGCTACACCTTC.

This chain uses TRBV3-1 (or the pseudogene TRBV3-2) with TRBJ1-2, with D hard to call. V was trimmed by 4 bases and J by 8 bases, leaving 17 bases between them. This CDR3 region has 14 residues. Per the germline V gene, CDR1 is LGHDT and CDR2 is YNNKEL (reference sequence). CDR3 DNA sequence: TGTGCCAGCAGCCCTCAACCCCAGTCAACAGGCTACACCTTC. Protein product: CASSPQPQSTGYTF.

The sample holds a few counts of this clone. This chain joins TRBV29-1 and TRBJ2-2; no firm D call. Trimming took off 0 bases at V and 5 bases at J, with 10 bases between the two ends. Per germline, CDR1 SQVTM and CDR2 ANQGSEA. This CDR3 has 14 residues. The CDR3 loop reads CSVEDPWATGELFF. The DNA of the CDR3 is TGCAGCGTTGAAGATCCATGGGCAACCGGGGAGCTGTTTTTT.

This clone came up once. At one end, the junction sequence differs from germline, possibly due to a read error. V gene TRBV3-1 (or the pseudogene TRBV3-2) combines with J gene TRBJ2-2; D gene ambiguous. This CDR3 comprises 11 residues. The germline V gene encodes CDR1 LGHDT and CDR2 YNNKEL (reference sequence). CDR3 sequence (DNA): TGTGCCAGCAGCAAAGACCGGGAGCTGTTTTTT. This gives the protein CASSKDRELFF.

V is TRBV19 and J is TRBJ1-2; TRBD1 aligns across 8 bases. V shed 1 base and J 6 bases; nucleotides not matched to a gene: 7. The CDR3 totals 15 residues. Germline CDR1 and CDR2: LNHDA and SQIVND (reference sequence). CDR3 in DNA: TGTGCCAGTAGTATAGTCCAGGGGGCTAATGATGGCTACACCTTC. Translating gives CASSIVQGANDGYTF.

This clone was observed a single time. The chain carries TRBV5-6 and TRBJ1-4; TRBD1 agrees at 7 bases. The trim removed 2 bases at V and 7 bases at J, leaving 5 bases unmatched. Germline V gene lookup returns CDR1 SGHDT and CDR2 YYEEEE. The CDR3 runs 14 residues. DNA of the CDR3: TGTGCCAGCAGCTTCTCCGGGACAGCTGAAAAACTGTTTTTT. Translated: CASSFSGTAEKLFF.

The J gene is TRBJ1-2, the V gene TRBV12-3 or TRBV12-4; tentative D call: TRBD1 (5 bases). The CDR3 contains 12 residues. V was shortened by 3 bases and J by 9 bases, with 11 bases between the two germline ends. CDR3: CASSFHGGSYTF. CDR3 in DNA: TGTGCCAGCAGTTTTCACGGGGGGAGCTACACCTTC.

J is TRBJ1-3 and V is TRBV6-2 or TRBV6-3; D call uncertain. V was trimmed by 0 bases and J by 2 bases, leaving 11 bases between them. The CDR3 is 16 residues long. Per germline, CDR1 MNHEY and CDR2 SVGEGT. For the CDR3, the DNA is TGTGCCAGCAGTTACTCGTGGAGTTTCACTGGAAACACCATATATTTT. Amino acids: CASSYSWSFTGNTIYF.

The gene calls are TRBV20-1 and TRBJ1-2, with 11 bases aligning to TRBD1. The CDR3 has 16 amino acids. The germline CDR1 and CDR2 sequences are DFQATT and SNEGSKA (reference sequence). V lost 3 bases to trimming and J lost 4 bases; unmatched junction nucleotides: 10. DNA for the CDR3: TGCAGTGCTAGTCCGGGACAGGGGGACAGGCTCTATGGCTACACCTTC. Its translation is CSASPGQGDRLYGYTF.

V gene TRBV5-8 combines with J gene TRBJ1-1; D is undetermined. Between the trimmed V and J ends, which lost 4 bases and 1 base, there was a span of 11 bases. Germline values: CDR1 SGHTS, CDR2 YDEGEE. The CDR3 runs to 14 residues. CDR3 amino acids: CASSPQTANTEAFF. CDR3 bases: TGTGCCAGCAGCCCACAGACTGCGAACACTGAAGCTTTCTTT.

The chain has TRBV4-1 and TRBJ2-1, with TRBD2 matching over 8 bases. The V segment lost 0 bases and the J segment 7 bases; nucleotides outside the gene matches: 2. CDR1 MGHRA and CDR2 YSYEKL come from the germline V gene. The CDR3 totals 14 residues. DNA for the CDR3: TGCGCCAGCAGCCAAGAGGGACTAGGAAATGAGCAGTTCTTC. This sequence encodes CASSQEGLGNEQFF.

This chain joins TRBV10-3 and TRBJ2-7; D possibly corresponds to TRBD2 (6 bases). This CDR3 is built from 14 residues. In germline, CDR1 is ENHRY, CDR2 SYGVKD. The V end was cut by 8 bases, the J end by 1 base, with 15 bases between. The CDR3 reads CAIGEERESYEQYF. The CDR3 DNA reads TGTGCCATCGGGGAGGAGCGTGAGTCCTACGAGCAGTACTTC.

This chain connects TRBV18 to TRBJ1-5, with 7 nucleotides matching TRBD1. The length of the CDR3 is 15 residues. Germline-derived CDR1 and CDR2 are KGHSH and LQKENI. Losses at the gene ends were 6 bases for V and 5 bases for J; bases not matched to a gene: 10. The CDR3 DNA reads as TGTGCCAGCTCCATTCGACAGGGCGCTGATCAGCCCCAGCATTTT. Protein sequence: CASSIRQGADQPQHF. Full variable domain (missing parts from reference TRBV18 and TRBJ1-5): NAGVMQNPRHLVRRRGQEARLRCSPMKGHSHVYWYRQLPEEGLKFMVYLQKENIIDESGMPKERFSAEFPKEGPSILRIQQVVRGDSAAYFCASSIRQGADQPQHFGDGTRLSIL.

The J gene is TRBJ1-1, the V gene TRBV2; D is unresolved. CDR3 size: 14 residues. The V and J ends lost 5 bases and 0 bases respectively, with 10 bases between them. The germline V gene encodes CDR1 SNHLY and CDR2 FYNNEI. The CDR3 DNA reads TGTGCCAGCAGTAGTTGGGAGGTGAACACTGAAGCTTTCTTT. Protein product: CASSSWEVNTEAFF.

The V and J genes are TRBV3-1 (or the pseudogene TRBV3-2) and TRBJ1-5; 7 bases align to TRBD1. Germline-derived CDR1 and CDR2 are LGHDT and YNNKEL (reference sequence). The CDR3 runs 13 residues. The V and J ends lost 4 bases and 6 bases, in that order; junction bases with no gene match: 3. CDR3 DNA: TGTGCCAGCAGCCCCAGGGGGGGTCAGCCCCAGCATTTT. It yields the protein CASSPRGGQPQHF.

The chain combines TRBV3-1 (or the pseudogene TRBV3-2) with TRBJ1-2, with TRBD1 matching 11 bases. Looked up from germline, CDR1 is LGHDT and CDR2 is YNNKEL (reference sequence). The CDR3 is 17 residues long. V lost 3 bases, J lost 1 base, and 7 bases stayed unmatched. The CDR3 sequence: CASSQDRGPSSNYGYTF. CDR3 DNA sequence: TGTGCCAGCAGCCAGGACAGGGGGCCGTCGAGTAACTATGGCTACACCTTC.

This chain connects TRBV6-2 or TRBV6-3 to TRBJ2-1; TRBD2 aligns across 7 bases. V lost 3 bases and J lost 2; bases outside the gene matches: 7. This CDR3 has 16 residues. The germline CDR1 and CDR2 sequences are MNHEY and SVGEGT. CDR3 region: CASSYWSSGTYNEQFF. CDR3 in DNA: TGTGCCAGCAGTTATTGGTCTAGCGGTACCTACAATGAGCAGTTCTTC.

The chain couples TRBV7-8 to TRBJ2-1; TRBD2 matches at 9 bases. The germline V gene encodes CDR1 SGHVS and CDR2 FQNEAQ. J gave up 0 bases and V 1 base, and 13 bases lay outside the gene matches. CDR3 size: 20 residues. As DNA, the CDR3 is TGTGCCAGCAGCTTAGGTCGGGCCATGGCGGGGGGGCACTCCTACAATGAGCAGTTCTTC. Translating gives CASSLGRAMAGGHSYNEQFF.

This clone was detected only once. The chain combines TRBV28 with TRBJ1-6; D possibly corresponds to TRBD1 (6 bases). The CDR3 is 14 residues long. In germline, CDR1 is MDHEN, CDR2 SYDVKM. The germline V and J ends were trimmed by 5 bases and 6 bases, with 11 bases remaining between them. This CDR3 reads CASSTGLSNSPLHF. CDR3 sequence (DNA): TGTGCCAGCAGTACAGGGTTGTCTAATTCACCCCTCCACTTT.

CDR3 region: CASSLDSGAGGYTF. CDR3 DNA: TGTGCCAGCAGCTTGGATTCAGGGGCGGGAGGCTACACCTTC. V gene TRBV5-6 combines with J gene TRBJ1-2; D is possibly TRBD1 (6 bases). Germline loops: CDR1 SGHDT, CDR2 YYEEEE. The length of the CDR3 is 14 residues. V lost 0 bases to trimming and J lost 8 bases, with 14 bases between them.

V and J are TRBV25-1 and TRBJ2-7; tentative D call: TRBD1 (6 bases). From germline, CDR1 is MGHDK and CDR2 SYGVNS. CDR3 length equals 12 residues. V lost 6 bases and J 2 bases, leaving 8 bases between the germline ends. The CDR3 DNA follows: TGTGCCAGCAGGGACAGCGCCTACGAGCAGTACTTC. Translated: CASRDSAYEQYF.

The chain recombines TRBV7-3 with TRBJ2-1, with D tentatively TRBD2 (7 bases). Germline V gene sequence: CDR1 SGHTA, CDR2 FQGTGA. The CDR3 runs 16 residues. Trimming removed 5 bases at V and 7 bases at J, with 21 bases between. CDR3 bases: TGTGCCAGCAGCCCTCCTGCAGGGGAGGGTTTGAATGAGCAGTTCTTC. Translated: CASSPPAGEGLNEQFF.

The rearrangement joins TRBV5-1 to TRBJ2-7; 10 bases agree with TRBD1. Germline loops: CDR1 SGHRS, CDR2 YFSETQ. Losses at the gene ends were 5 bases for V and 0 bases for J; bases not matched to a gene: 5. CDR3 size: 15 residues. The CDR3 DNA reads as TGCGCCAGCAGTCCGGGACAGGGGAGCTCCTACGAGCAGTACGTC. Encoded protein: CASSPGQGSSYEQYV.

The CDR3 loop is CASSPSLGGAGADTQYF. The CDR3 DNA is TGCGCCAGCAGCCCTAGCCTGGGTGGGGCTGGCGCAGATACGCAGTATTTT. This chain joins TRBV4-3 and TRBJ2-3, with D perhaps TRBD1 or TRBD2 (5 bases each). Trimming took off 4 bases at V and 4 bases at J, with 21 bases between the two ends. Germline lookup yields CDR1 LGHNA and CDR2 YSLEER. CDR3 length: 17 residues.